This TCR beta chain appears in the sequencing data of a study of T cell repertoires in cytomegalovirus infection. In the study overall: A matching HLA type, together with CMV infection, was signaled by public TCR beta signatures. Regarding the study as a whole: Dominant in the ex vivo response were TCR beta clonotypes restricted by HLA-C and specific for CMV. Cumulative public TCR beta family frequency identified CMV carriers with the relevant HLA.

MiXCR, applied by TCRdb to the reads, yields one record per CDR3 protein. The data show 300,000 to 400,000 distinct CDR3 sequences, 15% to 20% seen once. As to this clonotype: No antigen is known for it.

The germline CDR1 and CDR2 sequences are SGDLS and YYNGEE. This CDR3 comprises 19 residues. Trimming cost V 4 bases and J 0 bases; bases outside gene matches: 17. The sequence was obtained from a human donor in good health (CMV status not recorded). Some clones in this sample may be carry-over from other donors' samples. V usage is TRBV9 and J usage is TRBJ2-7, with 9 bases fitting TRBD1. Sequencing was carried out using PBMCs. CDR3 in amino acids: CASSPQPGTGSTSSYEQYF. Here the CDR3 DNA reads TGTGCCAGCAGCCCCCAACCCGGGACAGGGAGTACTAGCTCCTACGAGCAGTACTTC. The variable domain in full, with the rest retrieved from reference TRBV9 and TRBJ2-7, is DSGVTQTPKHLITATGQRVTLRCSPRSGDLSVYWYQQSLDQGLQFLIQYYNGEERAKGNILERFSAQQFPDLHSELNLSSLELGDSALYFCASSPQPGTGSTSSYEQYFGPGTRLTVT.